Sequencing of this T cell receptor beta chain was carried out in a study of T cell changes during pregnancy in multiple sclerosis. Method: immunoSEQ multiplex PCR; TCRdb's copy keeps in-frame clones and lacks some. The data contain about 38,000 clones, 70% to 90% of them singletons. Trimming left V 8 bases short and J 2 bases short, with 12 bases between. The CDR3 totals 13 residues. Per germline, CDR1 SNHLY and CDR2 FYNNEI. The chain employs TRBV2 and TRBJ2-5; D gene unclear. Here the sequenced sample was CD4+ T cells from peripheral blood mononuclear cells, taken before pregnancy. This receptor was taken from a female donor with multiple sclerosis, enrolled in a pregnancy study. The CDR3 loop reads CASVIRLQETQYF. The CDR3, as DNA: TGTGCCAGCGTCATCAGGTTACAAGAGACCCAGTACTTC.